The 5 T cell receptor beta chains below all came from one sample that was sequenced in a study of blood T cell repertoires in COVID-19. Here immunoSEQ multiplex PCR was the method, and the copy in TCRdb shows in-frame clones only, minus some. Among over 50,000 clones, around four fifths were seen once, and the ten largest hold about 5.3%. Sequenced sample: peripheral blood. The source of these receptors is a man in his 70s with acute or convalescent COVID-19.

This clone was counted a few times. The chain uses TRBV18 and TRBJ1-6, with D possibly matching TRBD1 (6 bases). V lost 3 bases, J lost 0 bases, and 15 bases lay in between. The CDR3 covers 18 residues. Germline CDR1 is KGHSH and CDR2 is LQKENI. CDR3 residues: CASSPKGHPISYNSPLHF. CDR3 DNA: TGTGCCAGCTCACCGAAGGGACATCCGATCTCCTATAATTCACCCCTCCACTTT. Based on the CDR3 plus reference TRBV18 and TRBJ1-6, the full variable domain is NAGVMQNPRHLVRRRGQEARLRCSPMKGHSHVYWYRQLPEEGLKFMVYLQKENIIDESGMPKERFSAEFPKEGPSILRIQQVVRGDSAAYFCASSPKGHPISYNSPLHFGNGTRLTVT.

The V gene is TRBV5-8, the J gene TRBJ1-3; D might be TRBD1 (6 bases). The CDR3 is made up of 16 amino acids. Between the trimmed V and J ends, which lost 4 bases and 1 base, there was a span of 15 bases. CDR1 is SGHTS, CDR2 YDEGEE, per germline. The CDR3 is CASSLGGPPSGNTIYF. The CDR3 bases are TGTGCCAGCAGCCTGGGGGGCCCACCGTCTGGAAACACCATATATTTT.

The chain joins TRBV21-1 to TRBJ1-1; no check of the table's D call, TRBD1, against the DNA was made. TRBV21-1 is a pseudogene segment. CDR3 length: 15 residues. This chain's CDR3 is CASSKSRGLRTEAFF. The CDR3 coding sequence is TGTGCCAGCAGCAAAAGCAGGGGGCTGCGTACTGAAGCTTTCTTT.

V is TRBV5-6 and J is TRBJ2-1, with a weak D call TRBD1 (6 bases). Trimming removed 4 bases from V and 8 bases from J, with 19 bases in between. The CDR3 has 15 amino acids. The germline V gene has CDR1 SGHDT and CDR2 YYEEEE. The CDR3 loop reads CASSLPLGRGDEQFF. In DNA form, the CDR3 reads TGTGCCAGCAGCCTACCCCTTGGCAGGGGCGATGAGCAGTTCTTC.

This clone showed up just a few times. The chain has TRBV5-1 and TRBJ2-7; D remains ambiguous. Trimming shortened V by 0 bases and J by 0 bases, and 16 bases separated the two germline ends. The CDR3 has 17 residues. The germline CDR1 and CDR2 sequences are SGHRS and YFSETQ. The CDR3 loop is CASSLALSGEGSYEQYF. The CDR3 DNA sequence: TGCGCCAGCAGCTTGGCCCTCTCGGGTGAAGGCTCCTACGAGCAGTACTTC.